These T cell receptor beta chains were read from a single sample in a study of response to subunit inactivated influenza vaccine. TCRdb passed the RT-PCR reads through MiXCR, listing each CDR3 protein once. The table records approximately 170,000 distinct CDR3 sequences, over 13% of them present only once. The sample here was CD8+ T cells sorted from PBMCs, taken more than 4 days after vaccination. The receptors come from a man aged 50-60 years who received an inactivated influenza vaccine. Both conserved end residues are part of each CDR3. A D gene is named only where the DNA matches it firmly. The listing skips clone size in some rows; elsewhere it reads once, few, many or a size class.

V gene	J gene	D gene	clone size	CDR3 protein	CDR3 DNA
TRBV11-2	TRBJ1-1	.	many	CASSLAFVRGTEAFF	TGTGCCAGCAGCTTGGCGTTCGTTCGGGGCACTGAAGCTTTCTTT
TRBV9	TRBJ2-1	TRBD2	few	CASSARGGISWNEQFF	TGTGCCAGCAGCGCCCGCGGGGGGATTTCGTGGAATGAGCAGTTCTTC
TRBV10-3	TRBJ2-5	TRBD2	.	CASLPGLAGIKETQYF	TGTGCCAGCTTGCCGGGACTAGCGGGCATTAAAGAGACCCAGTACTTC
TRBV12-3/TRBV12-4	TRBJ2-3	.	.	CASSLVLPSTDTQYF	TGTGCCAGCAGTTTAGTCCTACCCAGCACAGATACGCAGTATTTT
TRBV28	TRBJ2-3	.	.	CASRGQLQSTDTQYF	TGTGCCAGCAGGGGCCAACTACAAAGCACAGATACGCAGTATTTT
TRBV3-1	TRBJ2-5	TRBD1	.	CASSYGTGTQETQYF	TGTGCCAGCAGCTACGGGACAGGGACTCAAGAGACCCAGTACTTC
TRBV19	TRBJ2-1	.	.	CATEGQSFEQFF	TGTGCCACCGAGGGACAATCCTTTGAGCAGTTCTTC
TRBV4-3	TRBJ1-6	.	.	CASGPGPNSPLHF	TGCGCCAGCGGTCCGGGCCCTAATTCACCCCTCCACTTT
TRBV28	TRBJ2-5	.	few	CASSLPFAGWKEETQYF	TGTGCCAGCAGTTTACCCTTTGCAGGGTGGAAGGAAGAGACCCAGTACTTC
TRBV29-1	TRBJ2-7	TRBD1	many	CSVETDEGTGAYEQYF	TGCAGCGTCGAAACCGACGAGGGGACAGGGGCCTACGAGCAGTACTTC
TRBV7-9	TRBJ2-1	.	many	CASSSGYEQFF	TGTGCCAGCAGCTCCGGGTATGAGCAGTTCTTC
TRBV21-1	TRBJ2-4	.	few	CASRSKCHRGVMAKNIQYF	TGTGCCAGCAGATCTAAATGTCATCGGGGCGTTATGGCCAAAAACATTCAGTACTTC
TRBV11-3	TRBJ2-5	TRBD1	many	CASSSRDRVETQYF	TGTGCCAGCAGCTCCCGGGACAGGGTTGAGACCCAGTACTTC
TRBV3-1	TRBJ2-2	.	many	CASSQDSGELFF	TGTGCCAGCAGCCAAGATTCGGGGGAGCTGTTTTTT
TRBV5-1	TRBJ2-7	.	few	CASSLAVTSYEQYF	TGCGCCAGCAGCTTGGCTGTTACGTCCTACGAGCAGTACTTC
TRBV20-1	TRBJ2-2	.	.	CSAMGIETGELFF	TGCAGTGCTATGGGAATAGAAACCGGGGAGCTGTTTTTT
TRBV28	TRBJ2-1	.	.	CASSLSEPIPYNEQFF	TGTGCCAGCAGTTTATCCGAACCCATACCCTACAATGAGCAGTTCTTC
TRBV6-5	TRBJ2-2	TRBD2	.	CASSYSGRPNTGELFF	TGTGCCAGCAGTTATAGCGGGAGGCCGAACACCGGGGAGCTGTTTTTT
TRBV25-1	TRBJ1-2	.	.	CASSGVTLSGYGYTF	TGTGCCAGCAGTGGAGTGACCCTCTCCGGCTATGGCTACACCTTC
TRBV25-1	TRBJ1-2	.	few	CASSEWTGGYGYTF	TGTGCCAGCAGTGAATGGACGGGAGGTTATGGCTACACCTTC
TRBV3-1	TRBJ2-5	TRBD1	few	CASSQDRTGWAETQYF	TGTGCCAGCAGCCAAGATAGGACAGGGTGGGCAGAGACCCAGTACTTC
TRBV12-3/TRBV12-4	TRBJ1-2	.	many	CASSLPTAYYGYTF	TGTGCCAGCAGTTTACCCACAGCCTACTATGGCTACACCTTC
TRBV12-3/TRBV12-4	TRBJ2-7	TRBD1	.	CASSLPDRVGAYEQYF	TGTGCCAGCAGTTTACCCGACAGGGTCGGGGCATACGAGCAGTACTTC
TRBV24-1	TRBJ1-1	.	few	CATSDFGGEAFF	TGTGCCACCAGTGATTTCGGGGGAGAAGCTTTCTTT
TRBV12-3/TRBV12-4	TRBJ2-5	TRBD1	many	CASSSGTAQETQYF	TGTGCCAGCAGTTCCGGGACAGCCCAAGAGACCCAGTACTTC
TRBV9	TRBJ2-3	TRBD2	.	CASSGWTSSQNTDTQYF	TGTGCCAGCAGCGGGTGGACTAGCTCACAAAACACAGATACGCAGTATTTT
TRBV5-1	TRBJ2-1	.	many	CASSKTSFSSYNEQFF	TGCGCCAGCAGCAAGACTAGTTTCAGCTCCTACAATGAGCAGTTCTTC
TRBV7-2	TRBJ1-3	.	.	CASSLWRSGNTIYF	TGTGCCAGCAGCTTATGGAGATCTGGAAACACCATATATTTT
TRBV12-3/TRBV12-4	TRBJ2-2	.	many	CASRRITGELFF	TGTGCCAGCAGGCGCATCACCGGGGAGCTGTTTTTT
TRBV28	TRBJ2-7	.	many	CASSLMGQLYEQYF	TGTGCCAGCAGTTTAATGGGTCAGCTCTACGAGCAGTACTTC
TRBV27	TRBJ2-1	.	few	CASSLGGIEQFF	TGTGCCAGCAGTTTAGGGGGCATTGAGCAGTTCTTC
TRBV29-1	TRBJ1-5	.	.	CSVQEGGQPQHF	TGCAGCGTTCAAGAGGGCGGTCAGCCCCAGCATTTT
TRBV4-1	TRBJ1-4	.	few	CASSRPGRKKDEKLFF	TGCGCCAGCAGCCGACCCGGACGGAAAAAGGATGAAAAACTGTTTTTT
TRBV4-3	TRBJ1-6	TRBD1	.	CASSQDRDREFVNSPLHF	TGCGCCAGCAGCCAAGATCGCGACAGGGAGTTTGTAAATTCACCCCTCCACTTT
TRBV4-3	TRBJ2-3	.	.	CASSQRGGTSTDTQYF	TGCGCCAGCAGCCAGAGGGGGGGGACTAGCACAGATACGCAGTATTTT